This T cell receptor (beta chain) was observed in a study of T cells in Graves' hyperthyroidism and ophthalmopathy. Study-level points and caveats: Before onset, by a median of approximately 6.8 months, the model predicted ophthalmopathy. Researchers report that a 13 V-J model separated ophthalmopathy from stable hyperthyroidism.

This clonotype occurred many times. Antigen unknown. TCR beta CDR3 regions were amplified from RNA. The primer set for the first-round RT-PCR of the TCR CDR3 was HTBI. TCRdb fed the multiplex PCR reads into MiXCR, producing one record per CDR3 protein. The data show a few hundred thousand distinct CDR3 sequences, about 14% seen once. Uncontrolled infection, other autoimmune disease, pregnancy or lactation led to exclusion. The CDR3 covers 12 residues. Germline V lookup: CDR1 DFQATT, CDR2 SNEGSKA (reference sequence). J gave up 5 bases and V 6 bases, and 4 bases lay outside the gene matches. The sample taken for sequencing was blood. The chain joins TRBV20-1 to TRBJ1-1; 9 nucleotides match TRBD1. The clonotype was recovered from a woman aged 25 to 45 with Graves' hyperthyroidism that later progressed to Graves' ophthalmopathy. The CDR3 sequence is CSAETGGTEAFF. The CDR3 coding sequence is TGCAGTGCAGAGACAGGGGGGACTGAAGCTTTCTTT.